A single sample is the source of the 30 T cell receptor beta chains below, sequenced in a study of blood T cell repertoires in COVID-19 (dated by TCRdb to about 2020). Library method: the immunoSEQ multiplex PCR assay. This is the immuneACCESS table as TCRdb keeps it, with only in-frame sequences that have V and J called. A part of the clones is gone; compared with another copy, unresolved V genes explain less than half, and the rest is unexplained. This sample comprises roughly 520,000 clones, 85% to 90% of them detected only once. The ten largest account for 1.5% to 2% of the sample. The sequenced material came from PBMCs or T cells enriched from blood (not recorded which). Receptor source: a woman aged 40 to 50 who had recovered from COVID-19.

This chain connects TRBV2 to TRBJ2-7; TRBD1 aligns across 7 bases. V lost 6 bases, J lost 3 bases, and 8 bases stayed unmatched. Germline V gene data show CDR1 as SNHLY and CDR2 as FYNNEI. This CDR3 comprises 14 residues. This CDR3 reads CASSQATGNYEQYF. DNA for the CDR3: TGTGCCAGCAGCCAGGCGACAGGGAACTACGAGCAGTACTTC.

This chain connects TRBV27 to TRBJ1-3; D call uncertain. Germline V gene sequence: CDR1 MNHEY, CDR2 SMNVEV (reference sequence). Trimming took off 0 bases at V and 4 bases at J, with 10 bases between the two ends. The CDR3 totals 15 residues. CDR3 sequence: CASSLSNGRGNTIYF. The CDR3 DNA is TGTGCCAGCAGTTTATCGAACGGGAGGGGAAACACCATATATTTT.

The J gene is TRBJ2-1, the V gene TRBV11-3, with TRBD2 matching over 8 bases. The trim removed 4 bases at V and 0 bases at J, leaving 5 bases unmatched. This CDR3 has 16 amino acids. Germline CDR1 is SGHNT and CDR2 is YENEEA. The CDR3 nucleotides are TGTGCCAGCAGCTCCCCGAGCGGGAGCTCCTACAATGAGCAGTTCTTC. Its translation: CASSSPSGSSYNEQFF. The entire variable domain, with the rest obtained from reference TRBV11-3 and TRBJ2-1, is as follows: EAGVVQSPRYKIIEKKQPVAFWCNPISGHNTLYWYLQNLGQGPELLIRYENEEAVDDSQLPKDRFSAERLKGVDSTLKIQPAELGDSAVYLCASSSPSGSSYNEQFFGPGTRLTVL.

There are a few counts of this clone. The V gene is TRBV9, the J gene TRBJ2-7, with D possibly TRBD2 on 5 matching bases. Trimming cost V 4 bases and J 1 base, with 12 bases left between them. The CDR3 has 14 residues. The germline CDR1 and CDR2 sequences are SGDLS and YYNGEE. CDR3 amino acids: CASSPSPGSYEQYF. The CDR3 bases are TGTGCCAGCAGCCCTAGCCCTGGATCCTACGAGCAGTACTTC.

The J gene is TRBJ2-3, the V gene TRBV18; D possibly corresponds to TRBD1 (5 bases). V gave up 2 bases and J gave up 2 bases, with 11 bases separating them. The germline CDR1 and CDR2 sequences are KGHSH and LQKENI. This CDR3 is built from 15 residues. CDR3 residues: CASSPKQGYTDTQYF. The CDR3 DNA is TGTGCCAGCTCACCAAAGCAGGGCTACACAGATACGCAGTATTTT.

The J gene is TRBJ2-4, the V gene TRBV21-1; TRBD1 was called by the table and not checked on the DNA. TRBV21-1 is given as a pseudogene. The CDR3 has 17 amino acids. CDR3 region: CASSKLNRDLAKNIQYF. CDR3 coding DNA: TGTGCCAGCAGCAAACTTAACAGGGACCTAGCCAAAAACATTCAGTACTTC.

The chain combines TRBV4-2 with TRBJ2-7, with D possibly being TRBD1 (7 bases). Trimming cost V 0 bases and J 9 bases, with 33 bases left between them. The CDR3 has 20 amino acids. CDR1 is LGHNA and CDR2 is YNFKEQ in the germline V gene. In nucleotides, the CDR3 is TGTGCCAGCAGCCAAGAAGGCCAGGGGGGATCCTTAGGGGTCATCGGAATGCAGTACTTC. This encodes CASSQEGQGGSLGVIGMQYF.

This clone appeared a single time. This rearrangement joins TRBV18 to TRBJ1-3, with 7 bases matching TRBD1. Germline V gene data show CDR1 as KGHSH and CDR2 as LQKENI. V was pared by 4 bases and J by 7 bases, with 10 bases of the junction left unmatched. The CDR3 sequence is 15 residues long. The DNA for the CDR3 is TGTGCCAGCTCACTGGACAGGTTCCTAAAGAACACCATATATTTT. Translation: CASSLDRFLKNTIYF.

The CDR3 coding sequence is TGTGCCAGTCAGCGGGACTACATGAACACCGGGGAGCTGTTTTTT. The encoded protein is CASQRDYMNTGELFF. V and J are TRBV5-4 and TRBJ2-2; 7 bases are shared with TRBD2. There are 15 residues in the CDR3. With 8 bases clipped from V and 1 base from J, the junction kept 8 bases outside the gene matches. CDR1 and CDR2 (germline): SGHNT, YYREEE (reference sequence).

The chain uses TRBV10-2 and TRBJ2-7; no clear D. The CDR3 is made up of 16 amino acids. Looked up from germline, CDR1 is WSHSY and CDR2 is SAAADI. The V gene lost 1 base and the J gene lost 3 bases, with 16 bases spanning the gap. The CDR3 protein is CASSEWQTARSYEQYF. The DNA for the CDR3 is TGCGCCAGCAGTGAGTGGCAAACAGCTCGAAGCTACGAGCAGTACTTC.

This clone was observed a single time. The V and J genes are TRBV9 and TRBJ2-7; 13 bases line up with TRBD2. Per germline, CDR1 SGDLS and CDR2 YYNGEE. This CDR3 is 20 amino acids long. The junction had 18 bases not matched to a gene; V was cut back by 4 bases and J by 2 bases. This CDR3 is CASSPHLGLAGARLAYEQYF. The CDR3 DNA reads TGTGCCAGCAGCCCCCACCTAGGACTAGCGGGAGCACGCCTGGCCTACGAGCAGTACTTC.

The rearrangement uses TRBV10-1 and TRBJ2-5; TRBD2 matches 7 bases. Germline CDR1 and CDR2: WNHNN and SYGVQD (reference sequence). The J segment lost 5 bases and the V segment lost 7 bases, leaving 16 bases of the junction unmatched. The CDR3 contains 16 residues. The CDR3 region has the DNA TGCGCCAGCACTAAGGGAGGGCGGGGGATGAGGGAGACCCAGTACTTC. It translates to CASTKGGRGMRETQYF.

V is TRBV11-3 and J is TRBJ2-7, with a possible D match to TRBD1 (6 bases). The V end was cut by 3 bases, the J end by 2 bases, with 11 bases between. Germline V CDR1 and CDR2: SGHNT, YENEEA. The CDR3 sequence is 14 residues long. CDR3 region: CASSFRDITYEQYF. The CDR3, as DNA: TGTGCCAGCAGCTTTCGGGACATAACCTACGAGCAGTACTTC.

The chain has TRBV12-5 and TRBJ1-5; TRBD1 matches 9 bases. Germline V lookup: CDR1 LGHNT, CDR2 FRNRAP. There are 18 residues in the CDR3. Trimming cost V 0 bases and J 2 bases; bases outside gene matches: 8. The chain's CDR3 is CASGLVLETGGGNQPQHF. CDR3 DNA: TGTGCTAGTGGTTTGGTACTTGAGACAGGGGGTGGCAATCAGCCCCAGCATTTT.

This chain connects TRBV30 to TRBJ2-5, with D tentatively TRBD1 (6 bases). In germline, CDR1 is GTSNPN, CDR2 SVGIG (reference sequence). The V and J ends lost 5 bases and 6 bases respectively, with 13 bases between them. CDR3 size: 12 residues. This CDR3 is CAWAGDPQTQYF. The DNA of the CDR3 is TGTGCCTGGGCAGGGGACCCGCAGACCCAGTACTTC.

The chain recombines TRBV30 with TRBJ1-1, with 7 bases that match TRBD1. V shed 1 base, J shed 0 bases, and the junction held 5 bases outside the gene matches. Germline values: CDR1 GTSNPN, CDR2 SVGIG (reference sequence). CDR3 size: 15 residues. DNA of the CDR3: TGTGCCTGGAGTGACAGGGGACCTTTGAACACTGAAGCTTTCTTT. Translating gives CAWSDRGPLNTEAFF.

J is TRBJ2-3 and V is TRBV5-1; 16 nucleotides line up with TRBD2. There are 18 residues in the CDR3. Germline CDR1 is SGHRS and CDR2 is YFSETQ. The junction had 5 bases not matched to a gene; V was cut back by 4 bases and J by 0 bases. The CDR3 bases are TGCGCCAGCAGCCCGGGGACTAGCGGGAGGGCTAGCACAGATACGCAGTATTTT. Its translation is CASSPGTSGRASTDTQYF. Full variable domain (remainder filled in from reference TRBV5-1 and TRBJ2-3): KAGVTQTPRYLIKTRGQQVTLSCSPISGHRSVSWYQQTPGQGLQFLFEYFSETQRNKGNFPGRFSGRQFSNSRSEMNVSTLELGDSALYLCASSPGTSGRASTDTQYFGPGTRLTVL.

This clone was found once. This chain joins TRBV5-6 and TRBJ2-2, with TRBD2 as a possible D gene (6 bases). The CDR3 runs to 14 residues. Germline CDR1 is SGHDT and CDR2 is YYEEEE. V was shortened by 4 bases and J by 2 bases, with 9 bases between the two germline ends. In DNA form, the CDR3 reads TGTGCCAGCAGCCGGGGGTATAACACCGGGGAGCTGTTTTTT. The encoded protein is CASSRGYNTGELFF.

The rearrangement uses TRBV5-1 and TRBJ1-2; the match to TRBD1 covers 7 bases. Germline V gives CDR1 SGHRS, CDR2 YFSETQ. J lost 5 bases, V lost 4 bases, and 11 bases had no gene match. The CDR3 extends over 15 amino acids. The CDR3 spells CASSQDRARGYGYTF. DNA for the CDR3: TGCGCCAGCAGCCAAGACAGGGCAAGGGGTTATGGCTACACCTTC.

This clone was observed once. The chain carries TRBV6-5 and TRBJ2-5; weak D call: TRBD2 (5 bases). The CDR3 spans 14 residues. Looked up from germline, CDR1 is MNHEY and CDR2 is SVGAGI. V was shortened by 8 bases and J by 3 bases, with 16 bases between the two germline ends. This chain's CDR3 is CASLGIKGEETQYF. As DNA, the CDR3 is TGTGCCAGCCTCGGGATTAAGGGTGAAGAGACCCAGTACTTC.

This clone came up a few times. The V call is TRBV27, the J call TRBJ2-7, with D possibly being TRBD1 (6 bases). Trimming stripped 5 bases from V and 5 bases from J, with 10 bases between. The CDR3 consists of 12 residues. Germline V lookup: CDR1 MNHEY, CDR2 SMNVEV (reference sequence). CDR3 protein: CASSTGFHEQYF. The CDR3 bases are TGTGCCAGCAGTACAGGGTTCCACGAGCAGTACTTC.

V usage is TRBV14 and J usage is TRBJ2-1; 7 nucleotides line up with TRBD2. CDR3 size: 15 residues. The junction had 4 bases not matched to a gene; V was cut back by 4 bases and J by 1 base. CDR1 is SGHDN and CDR2 is FVKESK in the germline V gene. Here the CDR3 DNA reads TGTGCCAGCAGCCTGGGCGGGAGTTCCTACAATGAGCAGTTCTTC. This codes for CASSLGGSSYNEQFF.

The chain is built from TRBV6-2 or TRBV6-3 and TRBJ2-2; weak D call: TRBD1 (6 bases). CDR1 is MNHEY, CDR2 SVGEGT, per germline. Trimming shortened V by 6 bases and J by 0 bases, and 14 bases separated the two germline ends. The CDR3 runs 16 residues. The CDR3 loop reads CASSRTGLPNTGELFF. DNA of the CDR3: TGTGCCAGCAGCCGAACAGGGCTACCGAACACCGGGGAGCTGTTTTTT.

The chain is built from TRBV6-2 or TRBV6-3 and TRBJ2-7; D is ambiguous. The CDR3 extends over 17 amino acids. From germline, CDR1 is MNHEY and CDR2 SVGEGT. With 6 bases removed from V and 6 bases from J, the gap between germline ends came to 27 bases. CDR3 nucleotides: TGTGCCAGCAGCCTCCGGAAACCTTTGACACGTTTCTCCGAGCAGTACTTC. Protein sequence: CASSLRKPLTRFSEQYF.

The gene calls are TRBV4-1 and TRBJ1-5; D is possibly TRBD1 (5 bases). The germline gives CDR1 MGHRA, CDR2 YSYEKL. The CDR3 loop spans 14 amino acids. Trimming shortened V by 2 bases and J by 0 bases, and 5 bases separated the two germline ends. In nucleotides, the CDR3 is TGCGCCAGCAGCCAACAGGGTAGCAATCAGCCCCAGCATTTT. Translated, it gives CASSQQGSNQPQHF.

This sequence joins TRBV19 and TRBJ1-1; TRBD1 aligns across 10 bases. This CDR3 is built from 14 residues. Trimming cost V 6 bases and J 4 bases; bases outside gene matches: 5. The germline V gene encodes CDR1 LNHDA and CDR2 SQIVND (reference sequence). The CDR3 nucleotides read TGTGCCAGTAGGGACAGGGGGGCTCTCACTGAAGCTTTCTTT. This sequence encodes CASRDRGALTEAFF.

The chain links TRBV12-5 to TRBJ2-1, with 7 bases aligning to TRBD2. J lost 0 bases, V lost 1 base, and 0 bases had no gene match. This CDR3 spans 15 amino acids. Germline assignment: CDR1 LGHNT and CDR2 FRNRAP. The DNA for the CDR3 is TGTGCTAGTGGTTTGGGCGGGAGCTCCTACAATGAGCAGTTCTTC. Its translation is CASGLGGSSYNEQFF.

The chain links TRBV19 to TRBJ2-2, with TRBD1 matching over 8 bases. The CDR3 is made up of 17 amino acids. V gave up 4 bases and J gave up 2 bases; unmatched junction bases: 9. The germline CDR1 and CDR2 sequences are LNHDA and SQIVND (reference sequence). The DNA for the CDR3 is TGTGCCAGTAGTAGCGACGGGACAGGATTAAACACCGGGGAGCTGTTTTTT. It encodes CASSSDGTGLNTGELFF. The full variable domain, rest sourced from reference TRBV19 and TRBJ2-2, is DGGITQSPKYLFRKEGQNVTLSCEQNLNHDAMYWYRQDPGQGLRLIYYSQIVNDFQKGDIAEGYSVSREKKESFPLTVTSAQKNPTAFYLCASSSDGTGLNTGELFFGEGSRLTVL.

This clone has just a few counts. The gene calls are TRBV4-2 and TRBJ2-1; 9 nucleotides align to TRBD2. The V and J ends lost 1 base and 7 bases, in that order; junction bases with no gene match: 5. Germline loops: CDR1 LGHNA, CDR2 YNFKEQ. The CDR3 length is 15 residues. CDR3 region: CASSQARGRVNEQFF. DNA of the CDR3: TGTGCCAGCAGCCAAGCTCGCGGGAGGGTGAATGAGCAGTTCTTC.

The chain is built from TRBV3-1 (or the pseudogene TRBV3-2) and TRBJ1-2, with D perhaps TRBD1 (5 bases). Germline CDR1 LGHDT, CDR2 YNNKEL (reference sequence). This CDR3 is built from 12 residues. V was pared by 0 bases and J by 7 bases, with 6 bases between. The CDR3 region is CASSQDRAGYTF. The CDR3 bases are TGTGCCAGCAGCCAAGACAGGGCTGGCTACACCTTC.